This TCR beta chain was profiled in a study of CD8+ T cells in alopecia areata. Study-wide findings and caveats: Clonality in lesional scalp, especially alopecia totalis/universalis, exceeded that of normal scalp.

After isolation, RNA underwent reverse transcription to generate cDNA as the sequencing template. Generated by immunoSEQ multiplex PCR, the TCRdb table keeps only in-frame clones and is missing some. Among more than 100,000 clones, 86% were seen once, and the ten largest hold 8.5% to 14%. Comment on this clone: Its antigen is still unknown.

Specified treatment: oral pan-JAK inhibitor, 5-10 mg twice daily. Starting from PBMCs, sorting isolated CD4+ and CD8+ T cells. Germline V lookup: CDR1 LNHDA, CDR2 SQIVND (reference sequence). The CDR3 has 16 amino acids. V was clipped by 0 bases and J by 0 bases, with 9 bases between them. Sequences were derived from CD8+ T cells sorted from blood, sampled between weeks 30 and 35, from a patient treated with tofacitinib. The chain links TRBV19 to TRBJ2-1; the D is unclear. This sequence was found in a human donor with alopecia areata. CDR3 amino acids: CASSIEPSSSYNEQFF. The CDR3 nucleotides read TGTGCCAGTAGTATAGAACCCTCGAGCTCCTACAATGAGCAGTTCTTC.